The 28 T cell receptor beta chains listed next were all sequenced from one sample in a study of T cell responses to AZD1222 COVID-19 vaccine. Profiling relied on immunoSEQ multiplex PCR, and the TCRdb table lists in-frame clones only, not all of them. The data contain about 69,000 clones, approximately 87% of them singletons. The input for sequencing was peripheral blood, taken 28 days after the second AZD1222 dose. Receptors were obtained from an adult who received the AZD1222 COVID-19 vaccine.

The chain joins TRBV5-1 to TRBJ2-2; 14 bases fit TRBD2. The CDR3 totals 16 residues. Germline loops: CDR1 SGHRS, CDR2 YFSETQ. V dropped 1 base and J dropped 7; count of bases not matched to a gene: 3. CDR3 amino acids: CASSLLGLAGDGELFF. DNA for the CDR3: TGCGCCAGCAGCTTGTTGGGACTAGCGGGAGACGGGGAGCTGTTTTTT.

This clone was seen more than once but under ten times. The gene calls are TRBV6-5 and TRBJ1-1; D call uncertain. Germline CDR1 is MNHEY and CDR2 is SVGAGI. Trimming took 6 bases from V and 0 from J, leaving 11 bases between them. CDR3 length: 14 residues. The CDR3 protein is CASSKKGMNTEAFF. The CDR3 DNA sequence: TGTGCCAGCAGCAAAAAGGGCATGAACACTGAAGCTTTCTTT.

This chain uses TRBV6-2 or TRBV6-3 with TRBJ2-3; TRBD2 matches 8 bases. Germline trimming cut 0 bases from V and 2 bases from J; bases unmatched to any gene: 13. Germline lookup yields CDR1 MNHEY and CDR2 SVGEGT. The CDR3 length is 19 residues. CDR3 bases: TGTGCCAGCAGTTACTCAGCCGGGGCCAGCGGGGGCCCCACAGATACGCAGTATTTT. As protein: CASSYSAGASGGPTDTQYF.

V gene TRBV15 combines with J gene TRBJ1-1; D gene ambiguous. V was cut by 4 bases and J by 1 base, with 7 bases left in between. This CDR3 has 13 residues. Germline CDR1 LNHNV, CDR2 YYDKDF (reference sequence). The CDR3, as DNA: TGTGCCACCAGCAACCAGGCGAACACTGAAGCTTTCTTT. Translated, it gives CATSNQANTEAFF.

The rearrangement joins TRBV6-2 or TRBV6-3 to TRBJ2-7; no clear D. Germline CDR1 reads MNHEY; CDR2 reads SVGEGT. The CDR3 is made up of 17 amino acids. V dropped 6 bases and J dropped 4 bases, with 25 bases sitting between them. CDR3 in amino acids: CASSPRRGRTLAYEQYF. The CDR3 coding sequence is TGTGCCAGCAGCCCTCGGAGAGGACGGACGTTAGCTTACGAGCAGTACTTC.

The V and J genes are TRBV6-5 and TRBJ1-2; unclear D gene. This CDR3 spans 14 amino acids. From germline, CDR1 is MNHEY and CDR2 SVGAGI. Trimming pared 6 bases from V and 1 base from J, leaving 12 bases between. The CDR3 bases are TGTGCCAGCAGACGCGGGGTGGGTAACTATGGCTACACCTTC. It translates to CASRRGVGNYGYTF.

This clone was seen a few times. The V and J genes are TRBV2 and TRBJ1-2; tentative D call: TRBD1 (5 bases). The CDR3 has 13 residues. From germline, CDR1 is SNHLY and CDR2 FYNNEI. The V gene lost 6 bases and the J gene lost 5 bases, with 13 bases spanning the gap. CDR3 DNA: TGTGCCAGCAGGGATGCGGGGGTATATGGCTACACCTTC. This encodes CASRDAGVYGYTF. Based on the CDR3 plus reference TRBV2 and TRBJ1-2, the full variable domain is EPEVTQTPSHQVTQMGQEVILRCVPISNHLYFYWYRQILGQKVEFLVSFYNNEISEKSEIFDDQFSVERPDGSNFTLKIRSTKLEDSAMYFCASRDAGVYGYTFGSGTRLTVV.

This clone was counted a single time. The chain carries TRBV18 and TRBJ2-6, with D perhaps TRBD1 (6 bases). The germline V and J ends were trimmed by 6 bases and 0 bases, with 18 bases remaining between them. This CDR3 is 18 amino acids long. CDR1 is KGHSH and CDR2 is LQKENI in the germline V gene. This CDR3 is CASSPIDRLLSGANVLTF. DNA of the CDR3: TGTGCCAGCTCTCCAATAGACAGGCTCCTCTCTGGGGCCAACGTCCTGACTTTC.

The rearrangement uses TRBV7-9 and TRBJ1-2, with unresolved D. The CDR3 has 12 amino acids. V shed 5 bases and J shed 4 bases, with 8 bases lying between them. Per the germline V gene, CDR1 is SEHNR and CDR2 is FQNEAQ (reference sequence). The CDR3 is CASSPRGYGYTF. CDR3 in DNA: TGTGCCAGCAGCCCACGGGGCTATGGCTACACCTTC.

V is TRBV30 and J is TRBJ2-2; perhaps TRBD2 as D (6 bases). CDR1 is GTSNPN and CDR2 is SVGIG in the germline V gene (reference sequence). The V end was cut by 3 bases, the J end by 1 base, with 18 bases between. This CDR3 comprises 17 residues. This CDR3 reads CAWRPMGGSGNTGELFF. The CDR3, as DNA: TGTGCCTGGAGACCTATGGGGGGTAGCGGGAACACCGGGGAGCTGTTTTTT. The full variable domain, rest sourced from reference TRBV30 and TRBJ2-2, is SQTIHQWPATLVQPVGSPLSLECTVEGTSNPNLYWYRQAAGRGLQLLFYSVGIGQISSEVPQNLSASRPQDRQFILSSKKLLLSDSGFYLCAWRPMGGSGNTGELFFGEGSRLTVL.

The chain recombines TRBV9 with TRBJ1-1; D gene uncertain. The CDR3 is 14 amino acids. The germline V gene encodes CDR1 SGDLS and CDR2 YYNGEE. The ends were cut back, 0 bases at V and 1 base at J, with 7 bases in the middle. As DNA, the CDR3 is TGTGCCAGCAGCGTAGACTACTGGAACACTGAAGCTTTCTTT. It specifies CASSVDYWNTEAFF.

This clone was seen just once. V and J are TRBV2 and TRBJ2-7; unclear D gene. The ends were cut back, 4 bases at V and 2 bases at J, with 12 bases in the middle. The CDR3 loop spans 14 amino acids. Germline CDR1 reads SNHLY; CDR2 reads FYNNEI. In DNA form, the CDR3 reads TGTGCCAGCAGTGGAGAGACTCAAGCCTACGAGCAGTACTTC. Amino acids: CASSGETQAYEQYF.

The CDR3 loop reads CASSGPWGTSGRNEQFF. The CDR3, as DNA: TGTGCCAGCAGCGGACCCTGGGGGACTAGCGGGAGGAATGAGCAGTTCTTC. The rearrangement links TRBV7-2 to TRBJ2-1, with TRBD2 matching over 15 bases. This CDR3 is 17 amino acids long. CDR1 is SGHTA and CDR2 is FQGNSA in the germline V gene. V was clipped by 5 bases and J by 7 bases; unmatched bases: 9.

A remark on this clone: One junction end disagrees with the germline gene, perhaps due to a read error. The V call is TRBV7-2, the J call TRBJ2-1; a weak D match, TRBD2 (6 bases). CDR3 size: 16 residues. Germline CDR1 and CDR2: SGHTA and FQGNSA. The CDR3, as DNA: TGTGCCAGCAGATTAGCGTCTGGGACTCCCTACAATGAGCAGTTCTTC. Protein product: CASRLASGTPYNEQFF.

J is TRBJ1-1 and V is TRBV5-5, with D unclear. Trimming removed 3 bases at V and 4 bases at J, with 16 bases between. Germline V gene data show CDR1 as SGHKS and CDR2 as YYEKEE (reference sequence). The CDR3 totals 15 residues. The CDR3 region has the DNA TGTGCCAGCAGCTACAGCCGGGTCCCCACCACTGAAGCTTTCTTT. This translates into CASSYSRVPTTEAFF.

The rearrangement links TRBV7-2 to TRBJ2-5; D is perhaps TRBD1 or TRBD2 (6 bases each). Germline values: CDR1 SGHTA, CDR2 FQGNSA. The CDR3 loop spans 13 amino acids. V lost 5 bases, J lost 4 bases, and 11 bases lay in between. The CDR3 region is CASSQQGGETQYF. The CDR3 DNA follows: TGTGCCAGCAGCCAACAGGGAGGAGAGACCCAGTACTTC. Drawing the rest from reference TRBV7-2 and TRBJ2-5, the complete variable domain is GAGVSQSPSNKVTEKGKDVELRCDPISGHTALYWYRQSLGQGLEFLIYFQGNSAPDKSGLPSDRFSAERTGGSVSTLTIQRTQQEDSAVYLCASSQQGGETQYFGPGTRLLVL.

The chain has TRBV18 and TRBJ1-2, with D unresolved. Trimming cost V 3 bases and J 4 bases, with 6 bases left between them. CDR1 and CDR2 (germline): KGHSH, LQKENI. CDR3 length: 12 residues. The CDR3 DNA sequence: TGTGCCAGCTCACCGAATGTCTATGGCTACACCTTC. This sequence encodes CASSPNVYGYTF.

The chain uses TRBV7-9 and TRBJ2-1, with D possibly being TRBD2 (6 bases). CDR3 length equals 14 residues. The ends were cut back, 5 bases at V and 6 bases at J, with 14 bases in the middle. The germline V gene has CDR1 SEHNR and CDR2 FQNEAQ (reference sequence). Here the CDR3 DNA reads TGTGCCAGCAGCCCACCGGGACTCGTCAATGAGCAGTTCTTC. It encodes CASSPPGLVNEQFF.

Remarks on this clone: Other DNA sequences in the same sample also yield this CDR3. The chain employs TRBV4-1 and TRBJ2-1; tentative D call: TRBD1 (6 bases). CDR3 size: 15 residues. Germline assignment: CDR1 MGHRA and CDR2 YSYEKL. Trimming removed 1 base from V and 2 bases from J, with 9 bases in between. The CDR3 region has the DNA TGCGCCAGCAGCCAAGCTCCAGGGGCCTACAATGAGCAGTTCTTC. Protein: CASSQAPGAYNEQFF.

The J gene is TRBJ2-4, the V gene TRBV7-8; weak D call: TRBD2 (6 bases). The CDR3 runs to 19 residues. Germline V gene lookup returns CDR1 SGHVS and CDR2 FQNEAQ. V lost 0 bases and J lost 0, with 18 bases in between. The CDR3 spells CASSLARVPGGIAKNIQYF. CDR3 bases: TGTGCCAGCAGCTTAGCGCGAGTCCCAGGAGGGATAGCCAAAAACATTCAGTACTTC.

The chain links TRBV5-1 to TRBJ1-2; a possible D gene is TRBD1 (6 bases). The V end lost 3 bases, the J end lost 6 bases, and 24 bases lay between the germline ends. This CDR3 region has 17 residues. Germline-derived CDR1 and CDR2 are SGHRS and YFSETQ. The CDR3 loop is CASSYTSGRGAEHGYTF. In DNA form, the CDR3 reads TGCGCCAGCAGCTACACCAGTGGACGGGGGGCGGAACATGGCTACACCTTC.

The chain carries TRBV6-5 and TRBJ1-1; possible D gene TRBD1, 5 bases. From germline, CDR1 is MNHEY and CDR2 SVGAGI. V shed 0 bases and J shed 10 bases, with 12 bases lying between them. The CDR3 consists of 13 residues. In DNA, the CDR3 is TGTGCCAGCAGTTACTCGATTGGGGGGACAGCTTTCTTT. It translates to CASSYSIGGTAFF.

The J gene is TRBJ2-7, the V gene TRBV6-5, with 7 bases matching TRBD1. The ends lost 5 bases at V and 3 bases at J; junction bases unmatched: 7. The germline V gene encodes CDR1 MNHEY and CDR2 SVGAGI. CDR3 length: 14 residues. The CDR3: CASSKNRDSYEQYF. Written as DNA, the CDR3 is TGTGCCAGCAGTAAAAACCGGGACAGCTACGAGCAGTACTTC.

The V and J genes are TRBV12-3 or TRBV12-4 and TRBJ1-1, with D unresolved. V lost 7 bases and J lost 3, with 9 bases in between. This CDR3 spans 12 amino acids. The CDR3: CASTPRDTEAFF. Here the CDR3 DNA reads TGTGCCAGCACTCCTAGGGACACTGAAGCTTTCTTT.

The rearrangement links TRBV27 to TRBJ2-1; TRBD2 matches at 9 bases. J lost 6 bases, V lost 2 bases, and 5 bases had no gene match. Germline assignment: CDR1 MNHEY and CDR2 SMNVEV (reference sequence). This CDR3 contains 15 residues. The CDR3, as DNA: TGTGCCAGCAGTTTACTACTAGCGGGTGGCAATGAGCAGTTCTTC. It specifies CASSLLLAGGNEQFF.

The chain employs TRBV24-1 and TRBJ2-1; 11 bases line up with TRBD2. Trimming cost V 3 bases and J 2 bases; bases outside gene matches: 5. The CDR3 covers 17 residues. Looked up from germline, CDR1 is KGHDR and CDR2 is SFDVKD. As DNA, the CDR3 is TGTGCCACCAGTGATCCCGGGACTAGCGGAGCCTACAATGAGCAGTTCTTC. Translated: CATSDPGTSGAYNEQFF.

The rearrangement uses TRBV19 and TRBJ2-1; no reliable D call. The ends were cut back, 9 bases at V and 6 bases at J, with 15 bases in the middle. CDR1 and CDR2 from the germline V gene are LNHDA and SQIVND (reference sequence). CDR3 length equals 13 residues. The CDR3 nucleotides are TGTGCCAGCGACTCTCACGTGGGCAATGAGCAGTTCTTC. It translates to CASDSHVGNEQFF.

V gene TRBV6-2 or TRBV6-3 combines with J gene TRBJ2-2; D is unclear. The CDR3 consists of 15 residues. Germline loops: CDR1 MNHEY, CDR2 SVGEGT. Trimming removed 1 base from V and 0 bases from J, with 6 bases in between. CDR3 residues: CASSYLHTNTGELFF. CDR3 in DNA: TGTGCCAGCAGTTACTTACATACGAACACCGGGGAGCTGTTTTTT.